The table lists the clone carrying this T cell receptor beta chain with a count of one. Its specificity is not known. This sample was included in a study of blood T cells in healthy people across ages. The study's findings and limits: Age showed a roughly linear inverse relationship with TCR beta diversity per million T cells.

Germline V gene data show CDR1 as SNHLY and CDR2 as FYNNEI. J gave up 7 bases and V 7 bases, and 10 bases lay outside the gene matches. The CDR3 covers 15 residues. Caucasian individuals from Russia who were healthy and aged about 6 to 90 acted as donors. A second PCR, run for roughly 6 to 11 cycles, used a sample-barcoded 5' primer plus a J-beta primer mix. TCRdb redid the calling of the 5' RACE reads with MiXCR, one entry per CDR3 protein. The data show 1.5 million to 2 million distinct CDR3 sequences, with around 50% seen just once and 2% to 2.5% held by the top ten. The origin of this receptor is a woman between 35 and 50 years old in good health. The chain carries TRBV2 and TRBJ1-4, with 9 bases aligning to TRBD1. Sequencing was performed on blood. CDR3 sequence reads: CASNPTGGSSEKLFF. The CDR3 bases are TGTGCCAGCAACCCGACAGGGGGTTCAAGTGAAAAACTGTTTTTT. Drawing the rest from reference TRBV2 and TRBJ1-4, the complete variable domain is EPEVTQTPSHQVTQMGQEVILRCVPISNHLYFYWYRQILGQKVEFLVSFYNNEISEKSEIFDDQFSVERPDGSNFTLKIRSTKLEDSAMYFCASNPTGGSSEKLFFGSGTQLSVL.